Following are 9 T cell receptor beta chains from one sample sequenced in a study of blood T cells in healthy people across ages (dated by TCRdb to between 2015 and 2017). Libraries were made using 5' RACE. The sequencing machine was an Illumina HiSeq 2500. The second PCR ran for about 6 to 12 cycles and used a J-beta primer mix along with a sample-barcoded 5' primer. The public reads were reprocessed in TCRdb via fastp at Q25 and MiXCR, keeping in-frame beta chains. Rows with one shared CDR3 protein collapse into an entry with the most common genes and DNA. Recorded for this sample are 1.5 million to 1.9 million distinct CDR3 sequences; roughly 43% of them occurred a single time. Jointly, the top ten make up 4% of the sample. Sequencing was done on a sample of blood. Receptor source: a woman between 18 and 30 years old in good health.

The chain employs TRBV24-1 and TRBJ2-1; 10 bases align to TRBD2. Germline V lookup: CDR1 KGHDR, CDR2 SFDVKD. This CDR3 region has 14 residues. V was clipped by 2 bases and J by 9 bases; unmatched bases: 3. The DNA of the CDR3 is TGTGCCACCAGTGATTGGCTAGCGGGAGCTGAGCAGTTCTTC. Its protein is CATSDWLAGAEQFF.

CDR3 sequence (DNA): TGTGCCAGCACCGGGGGGCCCTACGAGCAGTACTTC. Its protein is CASTGGPYEQYF. The chain joins TRBV2 to TRBJ2-7, with D perhaps TRBD2 (7 bases). CDR1 and CDR2 from the germline V gene are SNHLY and FYNNEI. Trimming pared 7 bases from V and 2 bases from J, leaving 9 bases between. This CDR3 has 12 amino acids.

This clonotype showed up many times. The chain links TRBV7-8 to TRBJ1-1, with 11 bases that match TRBD1. The V gene's germline CDR1 is SGHVS and CDR2 FQNEAQ. The CDR3 sequence is 13 residues long. With 6 bases clipped from V and 4 bases from J, the junction kept 1 base outside the gene matches. DNA of the CDR3: TGTGCCAGCAGTGGGACAGGGGGCACTGAAGCTTTCTTT. It yields the protein CASSGTGGTEAFF.

With regard to this clonotype: A junction boundary mismatches the germline segment, possibly from a read error. The chain combines TRBV7-2 with TRBJ2-7; 12 positions match TRBD2. The CDR3 contains 16 residues. The germline gives CDR1 SGHTA, CDR2 FQGNSA. CDR3 sequence reads: CASSLRASGRAYEQYF. The CDR3 DNA sequence: TGTGCCAGCAGCTTACGGGCTAGCGGGAGGGCCTATGAGCAGTACTTC.

This sequence joins TRBV11-2 and TRBJ2-1; 7 bases fit TRBD2. CDR3 length: 14 amino acids. Trimming cost V 6 bases and J 8 bases; bases outside gene matches: 10. Germline-derived CDR1 and CDR2 are SGHAT and FQNNGV. The CDR3 loop reads CASRVWRESHEQFF. Written as DNA, the CDR3 is TGTGCCAGCAGGGTTTGGCGGGAGTCCCATGAGCAGTTCTTC.

This clonotype occurred a few times. This sequence joins TRBV6-6 and TRBJ1-2; no definite D call. Germline lookup yields CDR1 MNHNY and CDR2 SVGAGI (reference sequence). This CDR3 comprises 14 residues. Between the trimmed V and J ends, which lost 2 bases and 3 bases, there was a span of 10 bases. The DNA for the CDR3 is TGTGCCAGCAGTTACGGGTCGGCCTACTATGGCTACACCTTC. Translated: CASSYGSAYYGYTF.

The rearrangement links TRBV29-1 to TRBJ2-4; weak D call: TRBD2 (5 bases). Germline V lookup: CDR1 SQVTM, CDR2 ANQGSEA. This CDR3 has 12 residues. V was clipped by 4 bases and J by 13 bases, with 17 bases between them. The DNA of the CDR3 is TGCAGCGTTGCCGGGATAGGTAATGAGCAGTACTTC. This sequence encodes CSVAGIGNEQYF.

This clonotype was seen only a few times. The chain joins TRBV24-1 to TRBJ1-5, with 8 positions matching TRBD1. The CDR3 loop spans 16 amino acids. The ends lost 5 bases at V and 0 bases at J; junction bases unmatched: 5. The germline V gene encodes CDR1 KGHDR and CDR2 SFDVKD. The CDR3 sequence: CATSGPTGDSNQPQHF. Written as DNA, the CDR3 is TGTGCCACCAGTGGCCCGACAGGGGATAGCAATCAGCCCCAGCATTTT.

In nucleotides, the CDR3 is TGTGCCAGCAGTGACCCCGGGACAGGGGGCGAAACGTCCTACGAGCAGTACTTC. This codes for CASSDPGTGGETSYEQYF. J is TRBJ2-7 and V is TRBV6-1; the match to TRBD1 covers 12 bases. Unmatched junction bases numbered 10, after V lost 3 bases and J lost 1 base. This CDR3 contains 18 residues. Germline loops: CDR1 MNHNS, CDR2 SASEGT.